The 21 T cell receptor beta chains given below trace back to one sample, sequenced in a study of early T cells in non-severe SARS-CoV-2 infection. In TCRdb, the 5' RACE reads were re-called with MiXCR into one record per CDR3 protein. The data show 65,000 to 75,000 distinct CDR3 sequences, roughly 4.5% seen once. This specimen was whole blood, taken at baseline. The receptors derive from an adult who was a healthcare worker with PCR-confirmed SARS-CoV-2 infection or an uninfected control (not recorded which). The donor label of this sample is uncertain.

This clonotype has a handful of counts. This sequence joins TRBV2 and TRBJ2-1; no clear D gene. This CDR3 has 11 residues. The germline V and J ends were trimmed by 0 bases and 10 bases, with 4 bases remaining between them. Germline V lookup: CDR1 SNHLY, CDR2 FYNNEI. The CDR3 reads CASSEASEQFF. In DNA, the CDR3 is TGTGCCAGCAGTGAAGCATCGGAGCAGTTCTTC.

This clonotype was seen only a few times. CDR3 residues: CASSLSGTDMNTEAFF. CDR3 coding DNA: TGCGCCAGCAGCCTATCCGGGACAGATATGAACACTGAAGCTTTCTTT. This rearrangement joins TRBV5-1 to TRBJ1-1; 7 bases fit TRBD1. CDR1 is SGHRS, CDR2 YFSETQ, per germline. The J segment lost 0 bases and the V segment lost 4 bases, leaving 9 bases of the junction unmatched. The CDR3 runs 16 residues.

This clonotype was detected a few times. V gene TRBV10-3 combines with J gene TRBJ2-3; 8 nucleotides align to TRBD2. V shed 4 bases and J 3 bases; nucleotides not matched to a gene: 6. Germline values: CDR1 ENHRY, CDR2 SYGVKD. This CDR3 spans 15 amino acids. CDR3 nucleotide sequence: TGTGCCATCAGTGGGCGAGCGGGGGAGACAGATACGCAGTATTTT. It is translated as CAISGRAGETDTQYF.

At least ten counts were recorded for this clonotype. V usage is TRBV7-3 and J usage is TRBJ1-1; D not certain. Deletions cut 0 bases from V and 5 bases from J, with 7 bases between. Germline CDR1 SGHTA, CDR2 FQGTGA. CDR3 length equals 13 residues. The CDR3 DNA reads TGTGCCAGCAGCTTAACGCGACTTACTGAAGCTTTCTTT. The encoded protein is CASSLTRLTEAFF. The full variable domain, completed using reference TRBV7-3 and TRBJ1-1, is GAGVSQTPSNKVTEKGKYVELRCDPISGHTALYWYRQSLGQGPEFLIYFQGTGAADDSGLPNDRFFAVRPEGSVSTLKIQRTERGDSAVYLCASSLTRLTEAFFGQGTRLTVV.

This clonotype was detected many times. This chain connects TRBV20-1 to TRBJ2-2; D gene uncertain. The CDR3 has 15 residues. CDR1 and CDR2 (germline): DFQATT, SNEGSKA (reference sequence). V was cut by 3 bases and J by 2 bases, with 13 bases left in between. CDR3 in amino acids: CSARLVARNTGELFF. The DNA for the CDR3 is TGCAGTGCTAGGCTGGTCGCTCGAAACACCGGGGAGCTGTTTTTT.

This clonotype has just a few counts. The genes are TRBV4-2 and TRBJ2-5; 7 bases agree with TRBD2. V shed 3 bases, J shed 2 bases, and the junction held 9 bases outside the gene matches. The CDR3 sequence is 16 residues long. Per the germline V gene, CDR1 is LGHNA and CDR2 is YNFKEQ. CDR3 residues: CASSQYPVSGQETQYF. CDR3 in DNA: TGTGCCAGCAGCCAGTATCCGGTTAGCGGGCAAGAGACCCAGTACTTC.

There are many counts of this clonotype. CDR3 protein: CSARGFRDRATNEKLFF. The DNA of the CDR3 is TGCAGTGCTAGAGGCTTCCGGGACAGGGCAACTAATGAAAAACTGTTTTTT. V is TRBV20-1 and J is TRBJ1-4, with 9 nucleotides matching TRBD1. With V trimmed by 1 base and J by 0 bases, 6 bases remained unmatched. CDR1 DFQATT and CDR2 SNEGSKA come from the germline V gene (reference sequence). The CDR3 totals 17 residues.

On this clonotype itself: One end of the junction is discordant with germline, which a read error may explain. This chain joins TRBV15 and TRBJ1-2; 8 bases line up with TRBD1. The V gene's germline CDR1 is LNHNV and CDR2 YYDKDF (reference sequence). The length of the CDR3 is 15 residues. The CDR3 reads CAASREAGGRSGYTF. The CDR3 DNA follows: TGTGCCGCCAGCAGAGAGGCAGGGGGCAGATCTGGCTACACCTTC. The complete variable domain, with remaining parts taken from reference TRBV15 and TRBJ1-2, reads DAMVIQNPRYQVTQFGKPVTLSCSQTLNHNVMYWYQQKSSQAPKLLFHYYDKDFNNEADTPDNFQSRRPNTSFCFLDIRSPGLGDTAMYLCAASREAGGRSGYTFGSGTRLTVV.

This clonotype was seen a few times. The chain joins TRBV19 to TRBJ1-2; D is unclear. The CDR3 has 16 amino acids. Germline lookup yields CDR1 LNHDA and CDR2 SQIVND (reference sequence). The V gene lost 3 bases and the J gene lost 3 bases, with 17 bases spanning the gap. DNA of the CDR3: TGTGCCAGTAGTATCAAGGTGCGGAACCACTACTATGGCTACACCTTC. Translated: CASSIKVRNHYYGYTF.

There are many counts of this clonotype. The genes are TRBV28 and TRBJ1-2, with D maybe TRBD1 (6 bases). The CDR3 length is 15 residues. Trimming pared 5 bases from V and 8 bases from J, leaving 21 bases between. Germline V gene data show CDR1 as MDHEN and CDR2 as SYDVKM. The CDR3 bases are TGTGCCAGCAGTCCCCGGACCGGGACACTGGGGGGCTACACCTTC. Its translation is CASSPRTGTLGGYTF.

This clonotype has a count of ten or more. CDR3 DNA sequence: TGTGCCAGCAGCTTGACAGGGGGGGCCCAGCCCCAGCATTTT. Translation: CASSLTGGAQPQHF. The chain uses TRBV7-6 and TRBJ1-5, with TRBD1 identical over 9 bases. The V gene end was trimmed by 3 bases and the J gene end by 7 bases; junction bases not matched to a gene: 4. Germline lookup yields CDR1 SGHVS and CDR2 FNYEAQ. This CDR3 has 14 residues.

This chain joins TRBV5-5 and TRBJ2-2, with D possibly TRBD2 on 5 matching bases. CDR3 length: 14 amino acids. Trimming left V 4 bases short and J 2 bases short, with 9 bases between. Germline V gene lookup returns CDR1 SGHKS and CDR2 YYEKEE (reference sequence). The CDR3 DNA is TGTGCCAGCAGCCCCTCGGGAAACACCGGGGAGCTGTTTTTT. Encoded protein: CASSPSGNTGELFF.

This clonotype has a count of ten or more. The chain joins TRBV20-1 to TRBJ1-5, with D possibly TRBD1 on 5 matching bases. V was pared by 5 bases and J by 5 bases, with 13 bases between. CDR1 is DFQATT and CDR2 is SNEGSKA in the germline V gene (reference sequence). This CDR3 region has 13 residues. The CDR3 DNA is TGCAGTGCTGGGCTGGGGGAGGATCAGCCCCAGCATTTT. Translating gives CSAGLGEDQPQHF.

CDR3 residues: CASSVTGNSYNEQFF. CDR3 DNA: TGCGCCAGCAGTGTCACAGGGAATTCCTACAATGAGCAGTTCTTC. J is TRBJ2-1 and V is TRBV10-1, with D possibly matching TRBD1 (6 bases). Trimming stripped 4 bases from V and 1 base from J, with 11 bases between. Germline assignment: CDR1 WNHNN and CDR2 SYGVQD (reference sequence). The CDR3 runs 15 residues.

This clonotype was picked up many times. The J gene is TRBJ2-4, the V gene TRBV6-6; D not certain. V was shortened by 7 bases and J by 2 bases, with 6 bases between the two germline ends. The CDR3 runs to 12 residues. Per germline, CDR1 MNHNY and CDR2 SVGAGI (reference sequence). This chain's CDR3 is CASTGSKNIQYF. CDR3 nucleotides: TGTGCCAGCACGGGTTCCAAAAACATTCAGTACTTC.

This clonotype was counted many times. DNA for the CDR3: TGCAGCGTTGGGGGGGTCAGGACAGATCAGCCCCAGCATTTT. This encodes CSVGGVRTDQPQHF. The chain recombines TRBV29-1 with TRBJ1-5, with D possibly TRBD1 on 6 matching bases. Germline lookup yields CDR1 SQVTM and CDR2 ANQGSEA. The CDR3 is 14 residues long. V was pared by 4 bases and J by 5 bases, with 15 bases between.

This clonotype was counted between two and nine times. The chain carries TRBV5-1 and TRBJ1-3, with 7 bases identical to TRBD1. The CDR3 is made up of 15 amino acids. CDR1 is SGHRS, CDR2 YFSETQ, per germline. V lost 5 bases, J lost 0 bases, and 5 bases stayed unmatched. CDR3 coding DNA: TGCGCCAGCAGTTATACAGGGGTCTCTGGAAACACCATATATTTT. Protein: CASSYTGVSGNTIYF.

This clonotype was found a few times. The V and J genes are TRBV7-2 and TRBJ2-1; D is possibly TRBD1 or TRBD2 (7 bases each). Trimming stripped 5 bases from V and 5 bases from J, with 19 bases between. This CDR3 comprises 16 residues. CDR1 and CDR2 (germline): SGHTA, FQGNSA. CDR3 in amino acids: CASSLQPGGANNEQFF. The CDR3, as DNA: TGTGCCAGCAGCCTTCAACCAGGGGGGGCTAACAATGAGCAGTTCTTC.

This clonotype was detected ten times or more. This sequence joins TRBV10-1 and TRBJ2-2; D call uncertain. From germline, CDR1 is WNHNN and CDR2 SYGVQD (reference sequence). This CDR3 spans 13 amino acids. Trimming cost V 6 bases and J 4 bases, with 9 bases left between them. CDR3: CASRGTLTGELFF. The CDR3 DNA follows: TGCGCCAGCAGGGGAACACTCACCGGGGAGCTGTTTTTT.

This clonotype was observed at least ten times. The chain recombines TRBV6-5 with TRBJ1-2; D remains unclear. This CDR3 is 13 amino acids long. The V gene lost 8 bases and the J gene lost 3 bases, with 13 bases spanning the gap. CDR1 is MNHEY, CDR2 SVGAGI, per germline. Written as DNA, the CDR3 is TGTGCCAGCGGGAGGGAGAGGGACTATGGCTACACCTTC. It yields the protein CASGRERDYGYTF.

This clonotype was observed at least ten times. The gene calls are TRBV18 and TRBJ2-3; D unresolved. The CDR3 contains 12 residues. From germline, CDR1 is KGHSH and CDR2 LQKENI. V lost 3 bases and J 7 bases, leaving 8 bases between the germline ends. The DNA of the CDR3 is TGTGCCAGCTCACCTGACGAGAATACGCAGTATTTT. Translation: CASSPDENTQYF.